The T cell receptor beta chain under discussion was sequenced for a study of blood T cell repertoires in COVID-19. For the study at large: The study drew acute and convalescent COVID-19 samples from the United States, Italy and Spain. From T cells, B-cell-depleted T cells, or PBMCs came the material, which was cDNA or gDNA.

In the authors' workflow: Counts of nucleated cells, estimated from reference gene primer amplification, were obtained. Sequenced by immunoSEQ multiplex PCR; TCRdb stores in-frame clones only, minus some. That table furnishes V, J and clone size, whereas the DNA furnished D and trimming. The table includes a few hundred thousand clones, 85% detected once. The sequence was obtained from a woman aged 45 to 65 with active or convalescent COVID-19. Material: peripheral blood.

The CDR3 DNA is TGTGCCAGCAGCTTAGTCGGACAGTTAATCGTCTACGAGCAGTACTTC. The encoded protein is CASSLVGQLIVYEQYF. V gene TRBV11-2 combines with J gene TRBJ2-7; D might be TRBD1 (6 bases). This CDR3 region has 16 residues. Germline V lookup: CDR1 SGHAT, CDR2 FQNNGV. Trimming stripped 1 base from V and 3 bases from J, with 16 bases between.